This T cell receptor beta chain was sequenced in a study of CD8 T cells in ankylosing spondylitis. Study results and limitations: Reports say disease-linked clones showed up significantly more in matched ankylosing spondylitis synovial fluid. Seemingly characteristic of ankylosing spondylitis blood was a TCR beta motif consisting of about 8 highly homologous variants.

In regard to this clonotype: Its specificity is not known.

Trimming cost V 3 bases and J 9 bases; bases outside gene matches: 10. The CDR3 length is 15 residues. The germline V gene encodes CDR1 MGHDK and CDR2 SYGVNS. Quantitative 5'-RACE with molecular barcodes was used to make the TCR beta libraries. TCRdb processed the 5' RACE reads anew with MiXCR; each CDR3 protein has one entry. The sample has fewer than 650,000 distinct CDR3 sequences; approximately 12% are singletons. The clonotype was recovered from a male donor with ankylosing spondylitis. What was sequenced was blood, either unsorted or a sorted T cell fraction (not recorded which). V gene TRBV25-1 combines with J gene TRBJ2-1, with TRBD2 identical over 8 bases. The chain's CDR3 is CASSDLGGRTTEQFF. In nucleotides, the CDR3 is TGTGCCAGCAGTGACTTGGGCGGGAGGACCACTGAGCAGTTCTTC. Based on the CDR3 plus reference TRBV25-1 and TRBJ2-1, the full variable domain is EADIYQTPRYLVIGTGKKITLECSQTMGHDKMYWYQQDPGMELHLIHYSYGVNSTEKGDLSSESTVSRIRTEHFPLTLESARPSHTSQYLCASSDLGGRTTEQFFGPGTRLTVL.